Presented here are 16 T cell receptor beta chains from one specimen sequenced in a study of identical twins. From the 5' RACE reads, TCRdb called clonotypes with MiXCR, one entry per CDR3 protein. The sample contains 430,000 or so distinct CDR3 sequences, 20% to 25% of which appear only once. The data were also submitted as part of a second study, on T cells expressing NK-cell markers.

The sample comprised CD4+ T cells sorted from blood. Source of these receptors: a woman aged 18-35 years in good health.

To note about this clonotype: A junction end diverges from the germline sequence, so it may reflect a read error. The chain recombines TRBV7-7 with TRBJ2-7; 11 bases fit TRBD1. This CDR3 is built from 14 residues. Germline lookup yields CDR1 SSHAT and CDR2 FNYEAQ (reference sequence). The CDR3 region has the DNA TGTGCTAGCAGCACAGGACAGGGGGCTGGCGAGCAGTACTTC. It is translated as CASSTGQGAGEQYF.

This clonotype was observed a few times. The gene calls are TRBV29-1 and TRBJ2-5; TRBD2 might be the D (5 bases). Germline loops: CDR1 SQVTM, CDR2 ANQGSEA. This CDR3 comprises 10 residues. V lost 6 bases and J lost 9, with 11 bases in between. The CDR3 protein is CSVTVEAQYF. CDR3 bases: TGCAGCGTCACGGTGGAGGCCCAGTACTTC.

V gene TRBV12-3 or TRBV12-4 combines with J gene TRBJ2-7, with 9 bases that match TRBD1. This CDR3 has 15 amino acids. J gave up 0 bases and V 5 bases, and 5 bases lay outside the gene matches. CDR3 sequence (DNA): TGTGCCAGCAGTCAGAGGACAGGGGCCTCCTACGAGCAGTACTTC. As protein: CASSQRTGASYEQYF.

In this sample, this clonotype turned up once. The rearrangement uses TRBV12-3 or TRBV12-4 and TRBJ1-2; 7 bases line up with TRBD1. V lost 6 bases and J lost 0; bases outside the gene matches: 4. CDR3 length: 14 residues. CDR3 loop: CASRPGGSNYGYTF. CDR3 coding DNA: TGTGCCAGCAGACCAGGGGGGTCTAACTATGGCTACACCTTC.

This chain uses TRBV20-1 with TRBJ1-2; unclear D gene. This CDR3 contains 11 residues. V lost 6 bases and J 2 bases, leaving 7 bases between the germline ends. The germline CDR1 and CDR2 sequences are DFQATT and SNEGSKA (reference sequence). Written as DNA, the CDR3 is TGCAGTGCCCAGCACAACTATGGCTACACCTTC. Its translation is CSAQHNYGYTF.

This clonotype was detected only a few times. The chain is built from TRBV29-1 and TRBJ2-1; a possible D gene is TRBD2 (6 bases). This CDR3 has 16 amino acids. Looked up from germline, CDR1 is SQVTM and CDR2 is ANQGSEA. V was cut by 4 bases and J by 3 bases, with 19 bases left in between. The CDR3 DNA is TGCAGCGTTGGGGGACGAGTAGCGGTAAACTACAATGAGCAGTTCTTC. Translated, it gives CSVGGRVAVNYNEQFF.

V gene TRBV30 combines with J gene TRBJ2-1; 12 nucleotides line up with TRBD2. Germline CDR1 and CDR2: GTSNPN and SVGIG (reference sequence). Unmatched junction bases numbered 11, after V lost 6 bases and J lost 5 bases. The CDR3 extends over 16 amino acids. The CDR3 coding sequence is TGTGCCTGCAAGCTAGCGGGGGGGCCTGGCAACAATGAGCAGTTCTTC. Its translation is CACKLAGGPGNNEQFF.

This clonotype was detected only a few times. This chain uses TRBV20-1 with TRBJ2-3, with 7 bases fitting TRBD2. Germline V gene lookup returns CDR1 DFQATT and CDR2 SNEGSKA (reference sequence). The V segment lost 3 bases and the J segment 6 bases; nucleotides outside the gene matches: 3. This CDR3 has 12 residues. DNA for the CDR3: TGCAGTGCTAGTGGGAGGGCGGATACGCAGTATTTT. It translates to CSASGRADTQYF.

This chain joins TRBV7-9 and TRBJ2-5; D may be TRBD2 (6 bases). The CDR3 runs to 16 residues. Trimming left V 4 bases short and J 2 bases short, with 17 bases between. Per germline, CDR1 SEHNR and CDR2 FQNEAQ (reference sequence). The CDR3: CASSWSGTLLQETQYF. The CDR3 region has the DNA TGTGCCAGCAGCTGGTCCGGGACTCTGTTGCAAGAGACCCAGTACTTC.

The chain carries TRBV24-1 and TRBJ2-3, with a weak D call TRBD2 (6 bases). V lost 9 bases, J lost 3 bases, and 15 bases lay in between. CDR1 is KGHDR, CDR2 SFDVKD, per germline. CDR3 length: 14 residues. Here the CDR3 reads CATGPGGRTDTQYF. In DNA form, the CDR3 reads TGTGCCACCGGACCCGGGGGAAGGACAGATACGCAGTATTTT.

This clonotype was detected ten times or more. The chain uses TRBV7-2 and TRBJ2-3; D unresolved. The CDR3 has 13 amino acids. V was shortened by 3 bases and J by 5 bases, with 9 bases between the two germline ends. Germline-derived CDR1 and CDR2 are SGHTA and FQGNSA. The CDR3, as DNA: TGTGCCAGCAGCTTTTTGGGCGGAGATACGCAGTATTTT. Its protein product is CASSFLGGDTQYF.

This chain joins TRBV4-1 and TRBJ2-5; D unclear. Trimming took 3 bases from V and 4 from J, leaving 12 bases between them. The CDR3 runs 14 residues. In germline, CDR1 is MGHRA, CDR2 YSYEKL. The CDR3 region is CASSHVYGLETQYF. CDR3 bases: TGCGCCAGCAGCCACGTTTACGGATTAGAGACCCAGTACTTC.

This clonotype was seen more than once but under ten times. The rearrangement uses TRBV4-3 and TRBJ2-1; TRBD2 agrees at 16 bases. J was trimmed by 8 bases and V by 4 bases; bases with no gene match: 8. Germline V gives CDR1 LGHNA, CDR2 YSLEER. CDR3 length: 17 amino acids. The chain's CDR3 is CASSLLGLAGGGYEQFF. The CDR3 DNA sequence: TGCGCCAGCAGCCTCTTGGGACTAGCGGGAGGGGGATATGAGCAGTTCTTC.

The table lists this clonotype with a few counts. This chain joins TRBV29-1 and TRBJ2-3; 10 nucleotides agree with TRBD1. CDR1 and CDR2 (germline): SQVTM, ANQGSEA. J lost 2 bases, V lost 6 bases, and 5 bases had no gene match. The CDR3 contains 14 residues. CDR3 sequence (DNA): TGCAGCGTCAGACAGGGGGCTATCACAGATACGCAGTATTTT. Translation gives CSVRQGAITDTQYF.

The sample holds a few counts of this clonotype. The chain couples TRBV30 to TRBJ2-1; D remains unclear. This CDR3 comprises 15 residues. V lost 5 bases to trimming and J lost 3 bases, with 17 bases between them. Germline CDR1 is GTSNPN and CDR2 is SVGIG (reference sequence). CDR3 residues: CAWAKNTRYYNEQFF. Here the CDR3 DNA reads TGTGCCTGGGCAAAGAACACCCGCTACTACAATGAGCAGTTCTTC.

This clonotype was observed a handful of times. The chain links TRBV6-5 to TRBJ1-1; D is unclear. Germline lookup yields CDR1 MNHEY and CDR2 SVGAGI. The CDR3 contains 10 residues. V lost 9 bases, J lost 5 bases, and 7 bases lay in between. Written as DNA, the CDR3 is TGTGCCAGACTACAGACTGAAGCTTTCTTT. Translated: CARLQTEAFF.